This T cell receptor (beta chain) was sequenced for a study of human T cells and chemical hapten exposure (dated by TCRdb to about 2021). In terms of the full investigation: For sensitization, 2% DPC in acetone was applied to a 2 cm by 2 cm area of upper inner arm skin. For TCR sequencing, blood came from about 29 alopecia patients at anywhere from one to four time points (pre-sensitization, 2, 6 and 24 weeks). The patient cohort, mostly female, included alopecia areata with under or over 50% scalp involvement, alopecia totalis and alopecia universalis. This study followed changes in the peripheral blood TCR repertoire in vivo during primary and secondary sensitization of alopecia patients to the hapten diphenylcyclopropenone (DPC). Throughout the approximately 23-week study period, patients were also given weekly therapeutic DPC doses on the scalp. The libraries were sequenced as a pool, and the TCR yield per sample differed mostly because of small variations in library volumes within the pool. Patient blood was sampled pre-sensitization (week 0) and at 2, 6 and about 24 weeks after DPC sensitization. Patch testing was performed on the upper back with Finn chambers containing 0.01% DPC, and the patch tests were scored after 6 days according to International Contact Dermatitis Research Group standards. Study-level results and caveats: Repeated subsampling changed both the strength of the expansion versus patch-test correlation and the threshold at which that correlation became significant. Significantly more large CDR3 similarity clusters were formed by expanded TCRs than by pre-sensitization or healthy control sets, consistent with antigen-driven responses. Because all patients had alopecia, a presumed autoimmune disease, the immune response of the patients might differ from that of healthy individuals. The number of TCRs above 1 in 1000 frequency did not change with DPC sensitization; there was no evidence of global repertoire structure alterations. A positive correlation was found between the number of PT1 expanded TCRs and patch test score, with significance reached at thresholds 8, 16 and 32 but not 4.

The library was prepared using RACE. Sequenced using a NextSeq 500. Library preparation attached unique molecular identifiers to individual cDNA molecules for quantitative, reproducible TCR counting. Both TCR alpha and TCR beta chains were sequenced from each blood RNA sample. Per the original workflow: The median number of TCRs per sample was 95,638, ranging from roughly 20,000 to 690,600. The Decombinator software suite was used to annotate the V, J and CDR3 of the TCR reads. For the PS versus PT1 abundance plots, all samples were subsampled to the same number of TCRs (28,000). Expanded TCRs were defined as absent before sensitization and observed at least eight times at the 2-week time point. TCRdb reworked the public reads: Q25 trimming with fastp, MiXCR clone assembly, productive beta chains retained. All rows with the same CDR3 protein become a single entry with the most common DNA and genes. In this record, the V and J calls reflect TCRdb's handling and not the investigators' own analysis. For this sample the table gives about 190,000 distinct CDR3 sequences, of which around 25% were detected only once. The ten largest clonotypes hold 2.5% of the sample.

This sample's time point label indicates: patch test 3, about 24 weeks after DPC sensitization. The treatment or condition label corresponds to: therapeutic diphenylcyclopropenone sensitization with weekly scalp DPC. At every patch-test visit, the blood draw took place before the patch test was put on. Patients were eligible if aged 18 to 70, diagnosed with alopecia and judged suitable for DPC therapy, and pregnant patients were excluded. Total RNA was isolated from unfractionated whole blood collected in Tempus Blood RNA tubes. Worth noting for this clonotype: The antigen it recognizes is unknown. Base qualities are missing; no much larger clone stands one base away.

The CDR3 runs 16 residues from the cysteine to the phenylalanine. The kept DNA is CDR3 alone, 48 bases in frame from the first base. V trim: 1 base; J trim: 1 base; unmatched bases: 6. The germline V gene supplies CDR1 SGHRS and CDR2 YFSETQ. Specimen: whole blood, collected in connection with sensitization to the hapten diphenylcyclopropenone (DPC). The chain is assembled from TRBV5-1 and TRBJ2-3, and TRBD2 aligns with 7 junction nucleotides. The clonotype was recovered from a woman aged 35 to 49 with alopecia areata. Some clones in this sample may be carry-over from other donors' samples. The CDR3 has the sequence CASSLRAGEGTDTQYF. The DNA sequence is given as TGCGCCAGCAGCTTGAGGGCGGGAGAAGGCACAGATACGCAGTATTTT.